The clone carrying this TCR beta chain was seen a single time. Its antigen is as yet unknown. Assay used: immunoSEQ multiplex PCR; TCRdb lists only in-frame clones, some missing. The sample carries hundreds of thousands of clones, around 90% recorded once. The CDR3 covers 13 residues. With 6 bases removed from V and 8 bases from J, the gap between germline ends came to 14 bases. These data are taken from a study of Ad26.COV2.S vaccination and SARS-CoV-2 variants. General study results and limits: In vaccinated individuals, spike-specific CD8+ and CD4+ T cell responses reportedly displayed substantial breadth.

The sequence derives from a human donor who had recovered from COVID-19. The source was peripheral blood, collected after recovery from COVID-19. This chain links TRBV12-3 or TRBV12-4 with TRBJ2-1; D remains ambiguous. CDR3 loop: CASSLGAGDEQFF. The CDR3 DNA follows: TGTGCCAGCAGCCTTGGAGCTGGGGATGAGCAGTTCTTC.